The entry below describes one T cell receptor beta chain. Its antigen is unknown. CDR3 length: 16 residues. Germline V gene lookup returns CDR1 LNHDA and CDR2 SQIVND (reference sequence). Trimming stripped 7 bases from V and 9 bases from J, with 25 bases between. This entry comes from a study of T cells in Graves' hyperthyroidism and ophthalmopathy. Overall study: Peripheral blood was drawn at first diagnosis, prior to all treatment.

Study-wide results and limits: The blood repertoire included most of the expanded thyroid clonotypes above 0.001.

Amplification yielded TCR beta CDR3 regions, with RNA transcripts as the source. The HTBI primer set drove a first-round RT-PCR of the TCR CDR3. Using its own MiXCR run on the multiplex PCR reads, TCRdb lists one record per CDR3 protein. Of approximately 370,000 distinct CDR3 sequences listed, under 15% were seen once; the top ten hold over 25%. Newly diagnosed patients aged 18 to 65 had hyperthyroidism of under 2 months' duration. Patients were excluded because of uncontrolled infection, other autoimmune disease, pregnancy or lactation. This TCR came from a woman in her 30s with Graves' hyperthyroidism. The chain is built from TRBV19 and TRBJ1-5; the D is unclear. The specimen was blood. DNA of the CDR3: TGTGCCAGTACCACTGACGGTTCGGGTACCTTGGGGCCCCAGCATTTT. Protein product: CASTTDGSGTLGPQHF.